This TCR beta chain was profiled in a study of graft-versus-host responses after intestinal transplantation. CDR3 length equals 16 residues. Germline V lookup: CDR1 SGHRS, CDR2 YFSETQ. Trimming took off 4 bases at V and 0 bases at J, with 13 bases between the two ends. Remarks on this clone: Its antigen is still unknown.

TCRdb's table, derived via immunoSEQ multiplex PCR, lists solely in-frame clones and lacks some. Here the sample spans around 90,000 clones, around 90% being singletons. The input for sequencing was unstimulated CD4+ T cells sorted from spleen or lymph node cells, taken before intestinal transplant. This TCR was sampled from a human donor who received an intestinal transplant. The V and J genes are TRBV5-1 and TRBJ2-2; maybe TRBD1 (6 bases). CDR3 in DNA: TGCGCCAGCAGCCCCCCCACAGGGTCGAACACCGGGGAGCTGTTTTTT. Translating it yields CASSPPTGSNTGELFF.